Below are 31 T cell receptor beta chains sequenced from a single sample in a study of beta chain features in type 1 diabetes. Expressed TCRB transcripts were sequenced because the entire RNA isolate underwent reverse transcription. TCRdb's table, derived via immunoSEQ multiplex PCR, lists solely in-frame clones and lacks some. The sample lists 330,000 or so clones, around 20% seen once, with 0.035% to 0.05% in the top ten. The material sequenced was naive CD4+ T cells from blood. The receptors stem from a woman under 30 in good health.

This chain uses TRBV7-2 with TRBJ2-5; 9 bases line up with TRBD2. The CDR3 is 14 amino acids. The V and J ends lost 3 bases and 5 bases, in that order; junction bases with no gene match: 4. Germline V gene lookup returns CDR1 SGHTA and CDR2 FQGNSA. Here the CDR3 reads CASSLRGGGETQYF. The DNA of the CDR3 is TGTGCCAGCAGCTTGCGGGGGGGCGGTGAGACCCAGTACTTC. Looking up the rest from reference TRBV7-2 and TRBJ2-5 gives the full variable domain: GAGVSQSPSNKVTEKGKDVELRCDPISGHTALYWYRQSLGQGLEFLIYFQGNSAPDKSGLPSDRFSAERTGGSVSTLTIQRTQQEDSAVYLCASSLRGGGETQYFGPGTRLLVL.

The CDR3 nucleotides read TGTGCCTGGAGTTTCGACCCGGCAGGGGGAAATGAGCAGTTCTTC. Amino acids: CAWSFDPAGGNEQFF. The gene calls are TRBV30 and TRBJ2-1; 7 nucleotides match TRBD1. Germline-derived CDR1 and CDR2 are GTSNPN and SVGIG (reference sequence). J gave up 7 bases and V 2 bases, and 11 bases lay outside the gene matches. This CDR3 is built from 15 residues. The full variable domain, its missing parts supplied by reference TRBV30 and TRBJ2-1, is SQTIHQWPATLVQPVGSPLSLECTVEGTSNPNLYWYRQAAGRGLQLLFYSVGIGQISSEVPQNLSASRPQDRQFILSSKKLLLSDSGFYLCAWSFDPAGGNEQFFGPGTRLTVL.

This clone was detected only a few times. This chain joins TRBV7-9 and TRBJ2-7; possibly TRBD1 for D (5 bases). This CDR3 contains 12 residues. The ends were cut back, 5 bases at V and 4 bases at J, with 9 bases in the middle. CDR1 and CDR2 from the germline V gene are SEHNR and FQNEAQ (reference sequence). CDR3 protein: CASSTDTYEQYF. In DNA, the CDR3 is TGTGCCAGCAGCACGGACACTTACGAGCAGTACTTC.

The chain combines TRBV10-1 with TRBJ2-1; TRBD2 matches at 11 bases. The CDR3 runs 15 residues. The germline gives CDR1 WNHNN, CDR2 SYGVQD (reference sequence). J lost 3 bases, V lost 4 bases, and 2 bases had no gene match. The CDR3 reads CASSVTSGGYNEQFF. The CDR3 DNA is TGCGCCAGCAGTGTAACTAGCGGGGGCTACAATGAGCAGTTCTTC.

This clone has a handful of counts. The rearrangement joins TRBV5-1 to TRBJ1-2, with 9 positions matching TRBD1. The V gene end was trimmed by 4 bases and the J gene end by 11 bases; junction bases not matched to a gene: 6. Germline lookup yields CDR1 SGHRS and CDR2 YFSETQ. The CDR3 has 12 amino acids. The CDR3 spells CASSLGQGQYTF. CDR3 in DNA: TGCGCCAGCAGCCTGGGACAGGGCCAATACACCTTC.

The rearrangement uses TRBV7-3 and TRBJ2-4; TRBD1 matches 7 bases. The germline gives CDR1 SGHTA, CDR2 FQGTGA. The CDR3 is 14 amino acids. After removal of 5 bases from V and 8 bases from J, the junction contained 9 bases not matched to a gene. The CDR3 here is CASSLDRAGDIQYF. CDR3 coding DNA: TGTGCCAGCAGCCTAGACAGGGCCGGGGACATTCAGTACTTC.

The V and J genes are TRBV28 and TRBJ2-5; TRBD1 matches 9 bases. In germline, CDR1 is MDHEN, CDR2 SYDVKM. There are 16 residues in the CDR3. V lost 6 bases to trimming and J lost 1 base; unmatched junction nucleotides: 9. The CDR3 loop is CASSQPGQGFQETQYF. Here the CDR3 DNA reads TGTGCCAGCAGCCAGCCGGGACAGGGTTTCCAAGAGACCCAGTACTTC.

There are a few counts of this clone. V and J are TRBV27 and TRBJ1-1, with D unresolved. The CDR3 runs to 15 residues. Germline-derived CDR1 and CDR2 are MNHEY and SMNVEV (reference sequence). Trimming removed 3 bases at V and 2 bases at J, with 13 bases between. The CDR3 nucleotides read TGTGCCAGCAGTTTTAGTCCCGGAGGTAACACTGAAGCTTTCTTT. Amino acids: CASSFSPGGNTEAFF.

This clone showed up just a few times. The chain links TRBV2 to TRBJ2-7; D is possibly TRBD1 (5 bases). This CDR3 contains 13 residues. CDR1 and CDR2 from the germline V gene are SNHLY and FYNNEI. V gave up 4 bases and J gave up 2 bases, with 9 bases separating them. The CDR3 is CASSARGPYEQYF. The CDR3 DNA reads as TGTGCCAGCAGTGCTAGGGGCCCCTACGAGCAGTACTTC.

The CDR3 here is CASSSKALGYTF. The DNA for the CDR3 is TGTGCCAGCAGCTCAAAAGCACTTGGCTACACCTTC. The chain links TRBV11-1 to TRBJ1-2; no firm D call. Trimming stripped 4 bases from V and 7 bases from J, with 10 bases between. Germline-derived CDR1 and CDR2 are SGHAT and FQDESV (reference sequence). The CDR3 runs 12 residues.

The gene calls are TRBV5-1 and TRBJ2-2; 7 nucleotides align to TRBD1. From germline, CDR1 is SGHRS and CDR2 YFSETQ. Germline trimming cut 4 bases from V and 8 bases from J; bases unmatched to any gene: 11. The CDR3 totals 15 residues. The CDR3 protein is CASSDDREASGELFF. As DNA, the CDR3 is TGCGCCAGCAGCGATGACAGGGAAGCTTCGGGGGAGCTGTTTTTT. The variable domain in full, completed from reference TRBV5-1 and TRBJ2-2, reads KAGVTQTPRYLIKTRGQQVTLSCSPISGHRSVSWYQQTPGQGLQFLFEYFSETQRNKGNFPGRFSGRQFSNSRSEMNVSTLELGDSALYLCASSDDREASGELFFGEGSRLTVL.

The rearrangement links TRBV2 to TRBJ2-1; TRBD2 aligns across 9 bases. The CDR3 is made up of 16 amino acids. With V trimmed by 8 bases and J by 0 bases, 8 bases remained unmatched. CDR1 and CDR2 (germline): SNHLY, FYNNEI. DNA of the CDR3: TGTGCCAGCGGGGGGCTTAGCGGGAGCTCCTACAATGAGCAGTTCTTC. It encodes CASGGLSGSSYNEQFF.

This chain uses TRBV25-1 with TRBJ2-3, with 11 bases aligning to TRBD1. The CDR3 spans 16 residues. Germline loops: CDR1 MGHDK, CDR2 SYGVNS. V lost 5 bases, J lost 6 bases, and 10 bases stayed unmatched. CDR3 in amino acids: CASSPGTGGGSDTQYF. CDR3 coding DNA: TGTGCCAGCAGTCCGGGGACAGGGGGTGGATCTGATACGCAGTATTTT. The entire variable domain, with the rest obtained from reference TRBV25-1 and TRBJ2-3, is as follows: EADIYQTPRYLVIGTGKKITLECSQTMGHDKMYWYQQDPGMELHLIHYSYGVNSTEKGDLSSESTVSRIRTEHFPLTLESARPSHTSQYLCASSPGTGGGSDTQYFGPGTRLTVL.

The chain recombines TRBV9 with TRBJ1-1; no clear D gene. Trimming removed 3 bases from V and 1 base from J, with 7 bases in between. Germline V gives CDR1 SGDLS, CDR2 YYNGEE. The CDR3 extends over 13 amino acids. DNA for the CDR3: TGTGCCAGCAGCGGCTATTCGAACACTGAAGCTTTCTTT. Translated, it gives CASSGYSNTEAFF.

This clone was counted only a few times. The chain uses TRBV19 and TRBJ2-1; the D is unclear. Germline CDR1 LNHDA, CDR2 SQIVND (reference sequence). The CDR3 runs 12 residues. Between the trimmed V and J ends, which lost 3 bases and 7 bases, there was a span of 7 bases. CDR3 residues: CASSIARNEQFF. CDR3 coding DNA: TGTGCCAGTAGTATCGCCCGGAATGAGCAGTTCTTC. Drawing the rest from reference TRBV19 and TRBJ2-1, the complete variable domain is DGGITQSPKYLFRKEGQNVTLSCEQNLNHDAMYWYRQDPGQGLRLIYYSQIVNDFQKGDIAEGYSVSREKKESFPLTVTSAQKNPTAFYLCASSIARNEQFFGPGTRLTVL.

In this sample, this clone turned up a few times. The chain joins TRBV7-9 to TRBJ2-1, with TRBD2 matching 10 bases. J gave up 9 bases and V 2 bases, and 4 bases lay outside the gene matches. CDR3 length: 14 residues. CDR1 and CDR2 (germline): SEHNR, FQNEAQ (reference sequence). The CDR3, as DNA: TGTGCCAGCAGCTTAATGGCTAGCGGGGGTGAGCAGTTCTTC. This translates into CASSLMASGGEQFF.

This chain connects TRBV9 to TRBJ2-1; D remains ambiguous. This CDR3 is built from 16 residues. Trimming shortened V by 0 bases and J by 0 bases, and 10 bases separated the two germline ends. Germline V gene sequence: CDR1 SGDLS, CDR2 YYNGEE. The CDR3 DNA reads TGTGCCAGCAGCGTAGAAGTTCACAACTCCTACAATGAGCAGTTCTTC. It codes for CASSVEVHNSYNEQFF.

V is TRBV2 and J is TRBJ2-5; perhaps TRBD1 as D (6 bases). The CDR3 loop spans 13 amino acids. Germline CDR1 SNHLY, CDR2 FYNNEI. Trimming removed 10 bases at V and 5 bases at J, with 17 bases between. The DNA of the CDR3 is TGTGCCATCCCGGCAGGGGATGGGGAGACCCAGTACTTC. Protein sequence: CAIPAGDGETQYF.

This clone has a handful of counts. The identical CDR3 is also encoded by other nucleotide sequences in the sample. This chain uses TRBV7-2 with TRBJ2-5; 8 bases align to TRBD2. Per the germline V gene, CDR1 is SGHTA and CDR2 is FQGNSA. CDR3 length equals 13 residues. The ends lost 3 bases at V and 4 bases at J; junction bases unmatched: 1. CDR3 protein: CASSLAGGETQYF. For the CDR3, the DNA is TGTGCCAGCAGCTTGGCGGGAGGAGAGACCCAGTACTTC.

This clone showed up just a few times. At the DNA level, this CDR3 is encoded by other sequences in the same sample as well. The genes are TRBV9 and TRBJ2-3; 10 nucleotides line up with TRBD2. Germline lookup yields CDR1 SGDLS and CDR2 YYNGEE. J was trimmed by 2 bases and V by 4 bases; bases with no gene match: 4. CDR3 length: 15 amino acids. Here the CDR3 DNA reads TGTGCCAGCAGCTTAGCGGGAGGCCCCACAGATACGCAGTATTTT. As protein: CASSLAGGPTDTQYF.

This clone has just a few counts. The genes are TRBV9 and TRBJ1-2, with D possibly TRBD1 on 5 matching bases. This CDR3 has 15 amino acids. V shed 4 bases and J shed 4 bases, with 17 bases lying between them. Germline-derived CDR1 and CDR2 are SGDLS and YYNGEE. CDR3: CASSIRGSLGYGYTF. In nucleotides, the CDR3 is TGTGCCAGCAGCATAAGGGGCTCTCTGGGCTATGGCTACACCTTC.

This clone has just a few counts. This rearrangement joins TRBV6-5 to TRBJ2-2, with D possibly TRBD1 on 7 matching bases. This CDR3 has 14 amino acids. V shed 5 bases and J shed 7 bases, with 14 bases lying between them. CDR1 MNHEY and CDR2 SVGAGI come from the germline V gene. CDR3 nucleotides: TGTGCCAGCAGTCCAGGGGGGAGGATCGGGGAGCTGTTTTTT. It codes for CASSPGGRIGELFF.

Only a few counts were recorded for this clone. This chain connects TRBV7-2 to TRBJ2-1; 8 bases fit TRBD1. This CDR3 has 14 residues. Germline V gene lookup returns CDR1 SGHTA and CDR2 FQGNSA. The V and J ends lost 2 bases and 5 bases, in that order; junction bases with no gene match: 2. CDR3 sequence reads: CASSLMTGDNEQFF. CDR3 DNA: TGTGCCAGCAGCTTAATGACAGGGGACAATGAGCAGTTCTTC.

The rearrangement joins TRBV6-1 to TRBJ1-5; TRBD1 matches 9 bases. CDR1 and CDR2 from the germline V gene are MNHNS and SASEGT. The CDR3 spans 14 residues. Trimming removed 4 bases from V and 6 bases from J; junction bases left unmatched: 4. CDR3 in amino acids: CASSVTGQGQPQHF. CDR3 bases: TGTGCCAGCAGTGTAACGGGACAGGGTCAGCCCCAGCATTTT.

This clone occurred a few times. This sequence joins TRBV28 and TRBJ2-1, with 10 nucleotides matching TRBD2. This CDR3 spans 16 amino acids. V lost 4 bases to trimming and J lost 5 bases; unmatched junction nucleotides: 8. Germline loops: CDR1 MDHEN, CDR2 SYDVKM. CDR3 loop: CASSYDWTSGNNEQFF. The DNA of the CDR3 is TGTGCCAGCAGTTATGACTGGACTAGCGGTAACAATGAGCAGTTCTTC.

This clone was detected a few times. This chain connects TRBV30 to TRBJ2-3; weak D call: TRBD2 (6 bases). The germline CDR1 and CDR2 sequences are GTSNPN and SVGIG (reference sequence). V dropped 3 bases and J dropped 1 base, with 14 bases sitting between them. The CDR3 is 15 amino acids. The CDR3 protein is CAWSLGGPGTDTQYF. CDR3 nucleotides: TGTGCCTGGAGCCTCGGGGGTCCCGGCACAGATACGCAGTATTTT.

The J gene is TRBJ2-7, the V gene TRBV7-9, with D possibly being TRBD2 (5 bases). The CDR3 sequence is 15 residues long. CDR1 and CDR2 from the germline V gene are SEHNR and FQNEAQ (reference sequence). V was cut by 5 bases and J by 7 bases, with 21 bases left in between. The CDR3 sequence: CASSPRAVGEREQYF. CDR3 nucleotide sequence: TGTGCCAGCAGCCCCCGAGCGGTCGGAGAGAGGGAGCAGTACTTC.

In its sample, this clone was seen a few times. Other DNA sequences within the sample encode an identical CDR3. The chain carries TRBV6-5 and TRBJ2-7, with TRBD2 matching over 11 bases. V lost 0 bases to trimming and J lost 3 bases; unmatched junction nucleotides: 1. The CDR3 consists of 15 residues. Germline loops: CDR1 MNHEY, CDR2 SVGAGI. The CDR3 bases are TGTGCCAGCAGTTACTCTGGGACTAGCGGCTACGAGCAGTACTTC. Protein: CASSYSGTSGYEQYF.

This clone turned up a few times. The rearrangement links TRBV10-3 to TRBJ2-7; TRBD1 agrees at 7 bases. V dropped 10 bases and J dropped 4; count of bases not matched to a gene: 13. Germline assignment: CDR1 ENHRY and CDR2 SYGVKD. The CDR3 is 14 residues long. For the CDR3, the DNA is TGTGCCACCCGACCGGGACAGTCGGTTTACGAGCAGTACTTC. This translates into CATRPGQSVYEQYF.

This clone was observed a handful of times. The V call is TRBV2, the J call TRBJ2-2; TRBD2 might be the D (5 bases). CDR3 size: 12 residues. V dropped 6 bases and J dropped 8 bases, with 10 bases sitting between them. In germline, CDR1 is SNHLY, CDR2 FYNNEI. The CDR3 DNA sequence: TGTGCCAGCAGGGGAGATGCTGGGGAGCTGTTTTTT. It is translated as CASRGDAGELFF. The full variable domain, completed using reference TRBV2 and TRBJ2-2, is EPEVTQTPSHQVTQMGQEVILRCVPISNHLYFYWYRQILGQKVEFLVSFYNNEISEKSEIFDDQFSVERPDGSNFTLKIRSTKLEDSAMYFCASRGDAGELFFGEGSRLTVL.

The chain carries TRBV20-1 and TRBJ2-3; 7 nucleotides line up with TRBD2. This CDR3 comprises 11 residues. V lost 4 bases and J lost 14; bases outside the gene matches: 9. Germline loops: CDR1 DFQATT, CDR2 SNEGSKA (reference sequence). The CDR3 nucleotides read TGCAGTGCTACTCGGGACTACCTGGGGTATTTT. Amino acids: CSATRDYLGYF.